This T cell receptor beta chain was recovered during a study of blood T cells in healthy people across ages. In the case of this clonotype: What it recognizes is unknown.

With 6 bases removed from V and 5 bases from J, the gap between germline ends came to 13 bases. The V gene's germline CDR1 is SQVTM and CDR2 ANQGSEA. The CDR3 consists of 12 residues. The use of a sample-barcoded 5' primer and a J-beta primer mix characterized a second PCR of about 7 to 12 cycles. Via MiXCR, TCRdb re-called the 5' RACE reads, giving one row per CDR3 protein. This sample yields around 1,800,000 distinct CDR3 sequences, of which around 40% are seen a single time; roughly 24% belongs to the top ten. The total RNA that was extracted per sample amounted to at least 5 micrograms. Study-level findings and limits: The diversity estimates, figures obtained from one million T cells, were considered underestimates.

The V call is TRBV29-1, the J call TRBJ2-5; maybe TRBD2 (5 bases). The sequence derives from a human donor in good health. Sequencing input: blood. This CDR3 is CSVGLIGETQYF. The CDR3 region has the DNA TGCAGCGTCGGACTCATAGGGGAGACCCAGTACTTC. The whole variable domain, filled in from reference TRBV29-1 and TRBJ2-5, reads SAVISQKPSRDICQRGTSLTIQCQVDSQVTMMFWYRQQPGQSLTLIATANQGSEATYESGFVIDKFPISRPNLTFSTLTVSNMSPEDSSIYLCSVGLIGETQYFGPGTRLLVL.